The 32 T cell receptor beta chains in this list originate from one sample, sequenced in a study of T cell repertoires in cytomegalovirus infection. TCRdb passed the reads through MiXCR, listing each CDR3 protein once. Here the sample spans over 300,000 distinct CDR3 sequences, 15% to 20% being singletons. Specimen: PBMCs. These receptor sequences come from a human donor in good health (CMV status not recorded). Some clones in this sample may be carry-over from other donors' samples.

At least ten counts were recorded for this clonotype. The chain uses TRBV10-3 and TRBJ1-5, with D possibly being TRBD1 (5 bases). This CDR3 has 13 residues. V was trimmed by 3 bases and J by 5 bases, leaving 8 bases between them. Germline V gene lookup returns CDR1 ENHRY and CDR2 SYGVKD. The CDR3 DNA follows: TGTGCCATCAGTGATCAGGGCGATCAGCCCCAGCATTTT. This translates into CAISDQGDQPQHF.

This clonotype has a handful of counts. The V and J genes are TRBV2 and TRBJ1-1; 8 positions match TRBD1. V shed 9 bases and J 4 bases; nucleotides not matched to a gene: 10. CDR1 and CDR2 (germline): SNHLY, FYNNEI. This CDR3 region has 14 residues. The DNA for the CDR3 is TGTGCCAGGCCGCTGACAGGGGCTCCCACTGAAGCTTTCTTT. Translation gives CARPLTGAPTEAFF.

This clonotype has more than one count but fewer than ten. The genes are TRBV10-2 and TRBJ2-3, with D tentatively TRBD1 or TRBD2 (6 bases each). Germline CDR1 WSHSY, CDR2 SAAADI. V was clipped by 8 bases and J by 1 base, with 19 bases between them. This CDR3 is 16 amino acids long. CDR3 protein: CASSKMPGAGTDTQYF. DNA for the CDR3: TGCGCCAGCTCAAAAATGCCGGGGGCTGGCACAGATACGCAGTATTTT.

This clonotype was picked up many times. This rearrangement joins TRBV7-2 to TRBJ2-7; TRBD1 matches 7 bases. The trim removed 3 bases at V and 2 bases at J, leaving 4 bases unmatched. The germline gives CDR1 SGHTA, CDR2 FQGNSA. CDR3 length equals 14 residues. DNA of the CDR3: TGTGCCAGCAGCTTTCGACAGGGCCCCTACGAGCAGTACTTC. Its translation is CASSFRQGPYEQYF.

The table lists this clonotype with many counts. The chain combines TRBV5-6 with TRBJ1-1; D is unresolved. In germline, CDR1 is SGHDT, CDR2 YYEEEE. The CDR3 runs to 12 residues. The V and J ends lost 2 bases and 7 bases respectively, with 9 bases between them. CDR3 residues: CASSFGGIEAFF. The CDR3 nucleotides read TGTGCCAGCAGCTTCGGTGGGATTGAAGCTTTCTTT.

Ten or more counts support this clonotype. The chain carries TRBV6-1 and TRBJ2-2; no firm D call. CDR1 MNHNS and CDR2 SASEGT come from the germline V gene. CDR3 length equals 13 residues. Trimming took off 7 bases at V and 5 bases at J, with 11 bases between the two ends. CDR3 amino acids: CASIWQWTGELFF. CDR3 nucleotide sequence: TGTGCCAGCATTTGGCAATGGACCGGGGAGCTGTTTTTT.

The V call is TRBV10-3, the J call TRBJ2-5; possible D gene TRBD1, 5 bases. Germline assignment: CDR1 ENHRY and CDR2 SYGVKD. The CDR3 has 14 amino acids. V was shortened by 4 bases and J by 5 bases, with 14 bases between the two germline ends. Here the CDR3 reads CAISGSQGTETQYF. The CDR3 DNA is TGTGCCATCAGTGGTTCCCAGGGTACGGAGACCCAGTACTTC.

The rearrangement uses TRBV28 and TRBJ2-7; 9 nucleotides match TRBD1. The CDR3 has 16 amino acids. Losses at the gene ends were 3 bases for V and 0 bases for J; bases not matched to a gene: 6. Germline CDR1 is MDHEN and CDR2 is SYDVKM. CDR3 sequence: CASSLGTGSLSYEQYF. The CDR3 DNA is TGTGCCAGCAGTTTGGGGACAGGGTCCCTCTCCTACGAGCAGTACTTC.

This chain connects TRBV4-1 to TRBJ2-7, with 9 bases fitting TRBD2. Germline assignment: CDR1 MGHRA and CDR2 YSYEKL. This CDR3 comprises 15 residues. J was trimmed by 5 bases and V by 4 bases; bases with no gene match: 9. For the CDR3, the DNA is TGCGCCAGCAGCCCATTCGGACTAGCGAGCGACGAGCAGTACTTC. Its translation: CASSPFGLASDEQYF.

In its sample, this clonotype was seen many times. DNA of the CDR3: TGTGCCAGCAGTTTGTGGATGACCACTGAAGCTTTCTTT. Its translation is CASSLWMTTEAFF. This chain links TRBV12-3 or TRBV12-4 with TRBJ1-1; unclear D gene. The V and J ends lost 3 bases and 4 bases respectively, with 9 bases between them. The CDR3 extends over 13 amino acids.

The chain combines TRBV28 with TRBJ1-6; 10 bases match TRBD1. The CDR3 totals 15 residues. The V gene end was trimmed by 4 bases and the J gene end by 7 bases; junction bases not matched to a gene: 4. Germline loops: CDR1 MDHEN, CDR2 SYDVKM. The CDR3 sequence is CASSSPGQGNSPLHF. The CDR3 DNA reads TGTGCCAGCAGTTCCCCGGGACAGGGGAATTCACCCCTCCACTTT. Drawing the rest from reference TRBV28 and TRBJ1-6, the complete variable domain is DVKVTQSSRYLVKRTGEKVFLECVQDMDHENMFWYRQDPGLGLRLIYFSYDVKMKEKGDIPEGYSVSREKKERFSLILESASTNQTSMYLCASSSPGQGNSPLHFGNGTRLTVT.

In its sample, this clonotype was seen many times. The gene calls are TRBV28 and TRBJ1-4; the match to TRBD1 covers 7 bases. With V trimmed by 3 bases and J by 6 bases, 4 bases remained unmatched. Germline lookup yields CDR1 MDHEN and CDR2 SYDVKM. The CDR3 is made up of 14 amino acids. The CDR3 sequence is CASSLTTGYEKLFF. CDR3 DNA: TGTGCCAGCAGTTTGACGACAGGGTATGAAAAACTGTTTTTT.

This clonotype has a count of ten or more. CDR3 sequence reads: CASTSVHGGTQYF. The CDR3, as DNA: TGTGCCAGCACCTCAGTCCACGGCGGTACGCAGTATTTT. The chain joins TRBV12-3 or TRBV12-4 to TRBJ2-3; the D is unclear. This CDR3 region has 13 residues. Trimming shortened V by 7 bases and J by 8 bases, and 16 bases separated the two germline ends.

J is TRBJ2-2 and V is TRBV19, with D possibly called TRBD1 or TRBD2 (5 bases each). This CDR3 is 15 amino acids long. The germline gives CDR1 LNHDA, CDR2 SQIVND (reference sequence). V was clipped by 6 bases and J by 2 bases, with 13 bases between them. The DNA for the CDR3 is TGTGCCAGTAGCCCGGGGACCTTTAACACCGGGGAGCTGTTTTTT. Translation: CASSPGTFNTGELFF.

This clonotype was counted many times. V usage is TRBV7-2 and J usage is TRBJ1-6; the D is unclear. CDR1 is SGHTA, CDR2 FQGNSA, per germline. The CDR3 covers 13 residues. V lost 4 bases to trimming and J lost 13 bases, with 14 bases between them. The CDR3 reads CASSSLGRAPLHF. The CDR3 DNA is TGTGCCAGCAGCTCCCTCGGGAGGGCCCCCCTCCACTTT.

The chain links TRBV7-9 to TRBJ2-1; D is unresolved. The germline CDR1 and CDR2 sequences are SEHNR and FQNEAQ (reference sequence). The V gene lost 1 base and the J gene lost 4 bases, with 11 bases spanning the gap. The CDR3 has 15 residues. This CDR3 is CASSLDSPRYNEQFF. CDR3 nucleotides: TGTGCCAGCAGCTTAGACAGTCCACGTTACAATGAGCAGTTCTTC.

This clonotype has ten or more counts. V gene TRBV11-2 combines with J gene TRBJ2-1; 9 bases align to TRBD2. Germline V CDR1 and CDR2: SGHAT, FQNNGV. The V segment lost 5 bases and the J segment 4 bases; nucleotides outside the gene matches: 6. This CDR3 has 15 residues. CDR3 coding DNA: TGTGCCAGCAGCCCAGGACTAGCGCCATACAATGAGCAGTTCTTC. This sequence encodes CASSPGLAPYNEQFF.

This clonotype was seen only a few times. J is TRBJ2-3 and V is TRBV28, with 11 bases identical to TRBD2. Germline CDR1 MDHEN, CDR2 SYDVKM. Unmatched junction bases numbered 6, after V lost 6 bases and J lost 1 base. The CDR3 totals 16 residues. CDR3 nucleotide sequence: TGTGCCAGCAGGGAGGGACTAGCGGCTCGCACAGATACGCAGTATTTT. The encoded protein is CASREGLAARTDTQYF.

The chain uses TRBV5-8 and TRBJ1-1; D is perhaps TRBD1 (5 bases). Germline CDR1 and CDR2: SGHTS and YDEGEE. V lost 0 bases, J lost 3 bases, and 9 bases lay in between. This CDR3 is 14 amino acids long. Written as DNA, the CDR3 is TGTGCCAGCAGCTTGGGGACATGGGACACTGAAGCTTTCTTT. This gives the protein CASSLGTWDTEAFF. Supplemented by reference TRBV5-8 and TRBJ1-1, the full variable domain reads EAGVTQSPTHLIKTRGQQATLRCSPISGHTSVYWYQQALGLGLQFLLWYDEGEERNRGNFPPRFSGRQFPNYSSELNVNALELEDSALYLCASSLGTWDTEAFFGQGTRLTVV.

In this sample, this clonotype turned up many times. CDR3 nucleotides: TGTGCCAGCAGCTTAGGGGAGCCTAAGGAAGCTTTCTTT. Its translation: CASSLGEPKEAFF. V gene TRBV11-3 combines with J gene TRBJ1-1; D remains unclear. CDR3 size: 13 residues. Germline V gene sequence: CDR1 SGHNT, CDR2 YENEEA. V was pared by 1 base and J by 8 bases, with 11 bases between.

The CDR3 loop reads CASAPGADNQPQHF. The CDR3 coding sequence is TGTGCCAGCGCCCCCGGTGCGGATAATCAGCCCCAGCATTTT. V gene TRBV9 combines with J gene TRBJ1-5; D gene ambiguous. CDR3 size: 14 residues. Trimming removed 7 bases from V and 4 bases from J, with 15 bases in between. Germline CDR1 SGDLS, CDR2 YYNGEE.

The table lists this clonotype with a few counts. The CDR3 DNA sequence: TGCAGTGCTAGTGACACACAATCTTGGGCCACCTACGAGCAGTACTTC. Residues: CSASDTQSWATYEQYF. The rearrangement links TRBV20-1 to TRBJ2-7; D unclear. CDR3 length: 16 residues. Per germline, CDR1 DFQATT and CDR2 SNEGSKA (reference sequence). V lost 3 bases and J 2 bases, leaving 20 bases between the germline ends.

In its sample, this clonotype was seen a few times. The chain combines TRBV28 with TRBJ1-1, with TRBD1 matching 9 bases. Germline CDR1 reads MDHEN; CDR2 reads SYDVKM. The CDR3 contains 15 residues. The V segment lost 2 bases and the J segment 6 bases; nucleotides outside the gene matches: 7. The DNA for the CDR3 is TGTGCCAGCAGTTTAGGGGACAGGGACATTTCTGAAGCTTTCTTT. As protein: CASSLGDRDISEAFF.

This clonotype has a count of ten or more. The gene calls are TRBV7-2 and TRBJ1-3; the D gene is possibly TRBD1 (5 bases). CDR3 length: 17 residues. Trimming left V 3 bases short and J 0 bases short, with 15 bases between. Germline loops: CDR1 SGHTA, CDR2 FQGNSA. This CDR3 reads CASSFVSTALSGNTIYF. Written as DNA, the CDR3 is TGTGCCAGCAGCTTCGTTTCGACAGCACTCTCTGGAAACACCATATATTTT.

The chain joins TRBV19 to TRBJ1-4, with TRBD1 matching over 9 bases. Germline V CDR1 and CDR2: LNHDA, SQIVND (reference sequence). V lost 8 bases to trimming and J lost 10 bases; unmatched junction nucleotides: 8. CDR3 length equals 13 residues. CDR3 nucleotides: TGTGCCAGTGGCGGGACAGGGTACGGAAAACTGTTTTTT. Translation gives CASGGTGYGKLFF.

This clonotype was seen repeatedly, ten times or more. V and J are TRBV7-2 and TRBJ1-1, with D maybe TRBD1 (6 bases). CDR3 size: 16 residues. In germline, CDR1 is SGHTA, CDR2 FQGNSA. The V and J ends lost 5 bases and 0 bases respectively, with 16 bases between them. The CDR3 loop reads CASSLQGLSMNTEAFF. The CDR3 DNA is TGTGCCAGCAGCCTGCAGGGGTTGTCTATGAACACTGAAGCTTTCTTT.

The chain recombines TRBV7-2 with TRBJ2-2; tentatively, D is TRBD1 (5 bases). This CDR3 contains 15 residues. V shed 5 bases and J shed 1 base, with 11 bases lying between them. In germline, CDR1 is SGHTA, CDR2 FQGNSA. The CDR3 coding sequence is TGTGCCAGCAGCCAACAGGTCGGGAACACCGGGGAGCTGTTTTTT. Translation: CASSQQVGNTGELFF.

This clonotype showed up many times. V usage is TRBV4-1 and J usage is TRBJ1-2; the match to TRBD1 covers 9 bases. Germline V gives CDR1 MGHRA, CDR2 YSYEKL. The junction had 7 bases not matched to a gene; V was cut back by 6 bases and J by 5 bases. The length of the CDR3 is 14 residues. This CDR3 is CASRAVQGAYGYTF. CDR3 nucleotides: TGCGCCAGCAGAGCCGTACAGGGGGCGTATGGCTACACCTTC.

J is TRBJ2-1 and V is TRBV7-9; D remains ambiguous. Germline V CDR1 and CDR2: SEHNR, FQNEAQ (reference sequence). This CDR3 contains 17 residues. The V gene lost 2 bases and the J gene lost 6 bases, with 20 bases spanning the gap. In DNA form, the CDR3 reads TGTGCCAGCAGCTTATTCCCCCGGGCCCCACGGCTCAATGAGCAGTTCTTC. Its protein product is CASSLFPRAPRLNEQFF.

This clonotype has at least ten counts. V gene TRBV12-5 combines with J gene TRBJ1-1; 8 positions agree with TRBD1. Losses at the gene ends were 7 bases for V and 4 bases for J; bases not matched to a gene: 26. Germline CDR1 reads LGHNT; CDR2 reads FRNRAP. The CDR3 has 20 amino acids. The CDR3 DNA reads TGTGCTAGTGCTCTCCAAGCCATCGCCGGCCGACAGGGGAGGGTCACTGAAGCTTTCTTT. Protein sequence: CASALQAIAGRQGRVTEAFF.

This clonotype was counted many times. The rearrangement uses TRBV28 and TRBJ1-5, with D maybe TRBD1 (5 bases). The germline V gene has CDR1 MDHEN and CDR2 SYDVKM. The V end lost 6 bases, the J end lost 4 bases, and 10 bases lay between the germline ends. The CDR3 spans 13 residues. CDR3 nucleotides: TGTGCCAGCAGGCCGGGACCTAATCAGCCCCAGCATTTT. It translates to CASRPGPNQPQHF.

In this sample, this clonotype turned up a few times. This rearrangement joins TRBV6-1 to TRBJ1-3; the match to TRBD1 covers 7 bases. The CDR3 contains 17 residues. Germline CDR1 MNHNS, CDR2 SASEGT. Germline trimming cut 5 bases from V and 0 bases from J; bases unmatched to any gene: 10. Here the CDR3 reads CASSRDRVSYSGNTIYF. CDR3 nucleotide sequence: TGTGCCAGCAGTCGAGACAGGGTCAGTTACTCTGGAAACACCATATATTTT.